The TCR beta chain described here comes from a study of T cells in Graves' hyperthyroidism and ophthalmopathy. The investigators amplified TCR beta CDR3 regions from RNA transcripts. First-round RT-PCR with HTBI primers amplified the TCR CDR3 region. TCRdb analysed the multiplex PCR reads with MiXCR anew, one entry per CDR3 protein. The table lists a few hundred thousand distinct CDR3 sequences, roughly 15% of them singletons. This clonotype was observed at least ten times. The CDR3 has 13 amino acids. Per germline, CDR1 SGHDT and CDR2 YYEEEE. V was shortened by 2 bases and J by 4 bases, with 9 bases between the two germline ends.

The receptor's source is a woman in her late teens or twenties with Graves' hyperthyroidism. Source material: blood. The rearrangement joins TRBV5-6 to TRBJ1-2, with TRBD1 as a possible D gene (5 bases). The DNA of the CDR3 is TGTGCCAGCAGCTTTAGGGGTGGCTATGGCTACACCTTC. It yields the protein CASSFRGGYGYTF.